The text below deals with one T cell receptor (beta chain). The sample belongs to a study of technical replicates of blood from a handful of donors. Some clones are missing from TCRdb's copy, which holds only in-frame ones; the method was immunoSEQ multiplex PCR. Here the sample spans 70,000 to 85,000 clones, around 95% being singletons. The sequence was collected from a human donor in good health. The specimen sequenced was T cells isolated from PBMCs.

CDR3 in DNA: TGTGCCAGCAGTTTTGGTGGATTGCGGGACAGACGAGACAATAACTATGGCTACACCTTC. Its translation is CASSFGGLRDRRDNNYGYTF. The chain combines TRBV28 with TRBJ1-2; 7 positions agree with TRBD1. With V trimmed by 3 bases and J by 1 base, 20 bases remained unmatched. The germline gives CDR1 MDHEN, CDR2 SYDVKM. CDR3 size: 20 residues.